These 26 T cell receptor beta chains share one sample of origin, sequenced in a study of cytomegalovirus exposure and HLA in healthy donors. Some clones are missing from TCRdb's copy, which holds only in-frame ones; the method was immunoSEQ multiplex PCR. The sample includes 150,000 to 200,000 clones, approximately 84% of them seen just once. What was sequenced was PBMCs. The receptors were gathered from a man between 18 and 35 years old in good health and CMV-seropositive.

The CDR3 DNA is TGTGCCTGGACTCGCGGGAGAAACACCGGGGAGCTGTTTTTT. Protein product: CAWTRGRNTGELFF. The chain is built from TRBV30 and TRBJ2-2, with TRBD2 identical over 7 bases. The CDR3 spans 14 residues. Germline V gene lookup returns CDR1 GTSNPN and CDR2 SVGIG (reference sequence). The V and J ends lost 4 bases and 2 bases, in that order; junction bases with no gene match: 4. The full variable domain, its missing parts supplied by reference TRBV30 and TRBJ2-2, is SQTIHQWPATLVQPVGSPLSLECTVEGTSNPNLYWYRQAAGRGLQLLFYSVGIGQISSEVPQNLSASRPQDRQFILSSKKLLLSDSGFYLCAWTRGRNTGELFFGEGSRLTVL.

This chain uses TRBV6-9 with TRBJ1-1; the match to TRBD1 covers 8 bases. Germline-derived CDR1 and CDR2 are MNHGY and SVAAGI. V was clipped by 4 bases and J by 0 bases; unmatched bases: 4. The CDR3 has 15 residues. The CDR3 reads CASSLGTGMNTEAFF. The DNA of the CDR3 is TGTGCCAGCAGTTTAGGGACAGGCATGAACACTGAAGCTTTCTTT.

V is TRBV5-6 and J is TRBJ2-1, with 8 nucleotides matching TRBD1. The CDR3 sequence is 15 residues long. Germline values: CDR1 SGHDT, CDR2 YYEEEE. Trimming took 7 bases from V and 8 from J; bases not matched to a gene: 14. CDR3 loop: CASLDRDRNIYEQFF. Written as DNA, the CDR3 is TGTGCCAGCCTAGACCGGGACAGGAACATTTATGAGCAGTTCTTC.

This clone was picked up one time. The gene calls are TRBV28 and TRBJ2-7, with a possible D match to TRBD1 (5 bases). V dropped 6 bases and J dropped 7 bases, with 10 bases sitting between them. Germline-derived CDR1 and CDR2 are MDHEN and SYDVKM. This CDR3 contains 11 residues. The DNA for the CDR3 is TGTGCCAGCAGAGAGGACACTGAGCAGTACTTC. This gives the protein CASREDTEQYF.

The rearrangement links TRBV25-1 to TRBJ2-3, with D hard to call. The ends were cut back, 7 bases at V and 6 bases at J, with 8 bases in the middle. From germline, CDR1 is MGHDK and CDR2 SYGVNS. CDR3 length: 11 residues. The CDR3: CASTIMDTQYF. The CDR3 DNA reads as TGTGCCAGCACTATTATGGATACGCAGTATTTT.

The gene calls are TRBV19 and TRBJ2-7; tentatively, D is TRBD2 (6 bases). Germline values: CDR1 LNHDA, CDR2 SQIVND (reference sequence). With 8 bases removed from V and 4 bases from J, the gap between germline ends came to 15 bases. This CDR3 is 13 amino acids long. CDR3 amino acids: CASGRRGPYEQYF. The CDR3, as DNA: TGTGCCAGTGGTCGGAGGGGCCCTTACGAGCAGTACTTC.

Only a few counts were recorded for this clone. The V gene is TRBV18, the J gene TRBJ2-1; 10 positions match TRBD2. The CDR3 extends over 16 amino acids. The germline CDR1 and CDR2 sequences are KGHSH and LQKENI. The junction had 8 bases not matched to a gene; V was cut back by 1 base and J by 8 bases. CDR3 sequence reads: CASSPRGLAFNHEQFF. CDR3 DNA sequence: TGTGCCAGCTCACCACGGGGACTAGCGTTCAACCATGAGCAGTTCTTC.

The CDR3 region is CASLTQSYEQYF. The CDR3 DNA reads as TGTGCCAGCCTTACACAATCCTACGAGCAGTACTTC. The chain has TRBV27 and TRBJ2-7; D unresolved. Per germline, CDR1 MNHEY and CDR2 SMNVEV (reference sequence). Trimming removed 8 bases from V and 1 base from J, with 9 bases in between. CDR3 length: 12 amino acids.

CDR3 nucleotide sequence: TGCGCCAGCAGCCTGCAGGGACAGGGAACAGATACGCAGTATTTT. Translation gives CASSLQGQGTDTQYF. The V gene is TRBV5-1, the J gene TRBJ2-3; 9 nucleotides agree with TRBD1. Germline V CDR1 and CDR2: SGHRS, YFSETQ. This CDR3 is built from 15 residues. Losses at the gene ends were 4 bases for V and 3 bases for J; bases not matched to a gene: 6.

The chain recombines TRBV29-1 with TRBJ2-2, with a possible D match to TRBD1 (5 bases). The germline V gene has CDR1 SQVTM and CDR2 ANQGSEA. With 7 bases removed from V and 1 base from J, the gap between germline ends came to 10 bases. This CDR3 region has 13 residues. The DNA for the CDR3 is TGCAGCGCCGCCGACAGGAACACCGGGGAGCTGTTTTTT. Protein: CSAADRNTGELFF.

This clone is labeled as large (0.1 to 1%). This chain connects TRBV28 to TRBJ1-1, with D possibly being TRBD1 (5 bases). The CDR3 contains 14 residues. Per the germline V gene, CDR1 is MDHEN and CDR2 is SYDVKM. Deletions cut 2 bases from V and 4 bases from J, with 11 bases between. CDR3 residues: CASSLAGGGTEAFF. DNA of the CDR3: TGTGCCAGCAGTTTAGCGGGGGGGGGCACTGAAGCTTTCTTT.

The chain has TRBV4-2 and TRBJ2-2; 8 bases agree with TRBD2. Germline V gene sequence: CDR1 LGHNA, CDR2 YNFKEQ. Trimming at V came to 4 bases and at J to 4 bases, leaving 2 bases not matched to a gene. The length of the CDR3 is 14 residues. The CDR3 region has the DNA TGTGCCAGCAGCCCGGGAGGGGCCACCGGGGAGCTGTTTTTT. Its translation is CASSPGGATGELFF.

The chain recombines TRBV28 with TRBJ2-7; a possible D gene is TRBD1 (6 bases). V lost 7 bases and J 2 bases, leaving 18 bases between the germline ends. Germline lookup yields CDR1 MDHEN and CDR2 SYDVKM. This CDR3 region has 15 residues. The CDR3 here is CASNLYGRGTYEQYF. The CDR3 DNA is TGTGCCAGCAACCTTTACGGCAGGGGTACCTACGAGCAGTACTTC.

The CDR3 DNA follows: TGTGCCAGCAGCCCTGGGCCCGTCGACGGGGAGCTGTTTTTT. This encodes CASSPGPVDGELFF. The V call is TRBV11-3, the J call TRBJ2-2; D gene ambiguous. Trimming shortened V by 5 bases and J by 7 bases, and 14 bases separated the two germline ends. This CDR3 comprises 14 residues. Germline CDR1 and CDR2: SGHNT and YENEEA.

This clone was observed at least ten times. V is TRBV7-6 and J is TRBJ1-2; D not resolved. This CDR3 has 11 residues. Germline loops: CDR1 SGHVS, CDR2 FNYEAQ. V was clipped by 8 bases and J by 2 bases, with 6 bases between them. The CDR3 sequence is CASVRNYGYTF. The CDR3 nucleotides read TGTGCCAGCGTGAGGAACTATGGCTACACCTTC.

This rearrangement joins TRBV5-4 to TRBJ1-2; the D gene is possibly TRBD1 (5 bases). The ends were cut back, 2 bases at V and 1 base at J, with 18 bases in the middle. Germline V lookup: CDR1 SGHNT, CDR2 YYREEE (reference sequence). The CDR3 consists of 17 residues. The CDR3 DNA sequence: TGTGCCAGCAGCTTCTCTAAGGGTGGGGCTGGTAACTATGGCTACACCTTC. Translating it yields CASSFSKGGAGNYGYTF. Full variable domain (rest looked up from reference TRBV5-4 and TRBJ1-2): ETGVTQSPTHLIKTRGQQVTLRCSSQSGHNTVSWYQQALGQGPQFIFQYYREEENGRGNFPPRFSGLQFPNYSSELNVNALELDDSALYLCASSFSKGGAGNYGYTFGSGTRLTVV.

With regard to this clone: This sample includes further DNA sequences coding for the same CDR3. This chain joins TRBV5-6 and TRBJ2-7, with D possibly matching TRBD2 (6 bases). V shed 0 bases and J shed 3 bases, with 7 bases lying between them. The CDR3 extends over 13 amino acids. Germline values: CDR1 SGHDT, CDR2 YYEEEE. CDR3 sequence (DNA): TGTGCCAGCAGCTTGGCGGGGGTCTACGAGCAGTACTTC. Its translation is CASSLAGVYEQYF.

This sequence joins TRBV7-8 and TRBJ2-5; D perhaps matches TRBD2 (5 bases). The CDR3 is 13 residues long. Germline loops: CDR1 SGHVS, CDR2 FQNEAQ. The V end was cut by 4 bases, the J end by 0 bases, with 6 bases between. CDR3 residues: CASSSDYQETQYF. The CDR3 nucleotides read TGTGCCAGCAGCTCGGACTACCAAGAGACCCAGTACTTC.

V is TRBV30 and J is TRBJ1-1; D perhaps matches TRBD1 (5 bases). CDR1 is GTSNPN, CDR2 SVGIG, per germline (reference sequence). The CDR3 is 12 residues long. V gave up 6 bases and J gave up 3 bases, with 11 bases separating them. The CDR3, as DNA: TGTGCCTGCAGGGTGGCTTACACTGAAGCTTTCTTT. Encoded protein: CACRVAYTEAFF.

The genes are TRBV25-1 and TRBJ2-1, with D tentatively TRBD1 (5 bases). CDR1 is MGHDK, CDR2 SYGVNS, per germline. This CDR3 is built from 15 residues. Trimming took 10 bases from V and 8 from J, leaving 24 bases between them. CDR3 amino acids: CAIFPPRQRGDEQFF. DNA for the CDR3: TGTGCCATTTTCCCACCAAGACAGAGAGGCGATGAGCAGTTCTTC.

The chain couples TRBV29-1 to TRBJ2-6; D is unclear. V was cut by 7 bases and J by 0 bases, with 7 bases left in between. Germline V gene data show CDR1 as SQVTM and CDR2 as ANQGSEA. CDR3 length: 13 amino acids. CDR3 in amino acids: CSGQASGANVLTF. As DNA, the CDR3 is TGCAGCGGGCAGGCCTCTGGGGCCAACGTCCTGACTTTC.

This chain uses TRBV4-3 with TRBJ2-4; the match to TRBD2 covers 7 bases. Looked up from germline, CDR1 is LGHNA and CDR2 is YSLEER. Trimming cost V 2 bases and J 0 bases; bases outside gene matches: 7. CDR3 length: 17 residues. CDR3 sequence: CASSQTPWGGAKNIQYF. The DNA for the CDR3 is TGCGCCAGCAGCCAAACTCCTTGGGGGGGAGCCAAAAACATTCAGTACTTC.

V gene TRBV30 combines with J gene TRBJ2-1; 8 bases fit TRBD2. CDR1 GTSNPN and CDR2 SVGIG come from the germline V gene (reference sequence). With 0 bases clipped from V and 7 bases from J, the junction kept 11 bases outside the gene matches. This CDR3 is built from 16 residues. CDR3 bases: TGTGCCTGGAGTGTACTCAGAGGGACTAGTGGGAATGAGCAGTTCTTC. Amino acid sequence: CAWSVLRGTSGNEQFF.

The CDR3 loop is CASSLAVSGDNEQFF. The CDR3 DNA follows: TGCGCCAGCAGCTTGGCCGTCAGCGGAGACAATGAGCAGTTCTTC. The chain joins TRBV5-1 to TRBJ2-1, with a tentative D call TRBD2 (5 bases). The CDR3 is 15 amino acids. V was cut by 0 bases and J by 5 bases, with 12 bases left in between. Germline values: CDR1 SGHRS, CDR2 YFSETQ.

V is TRBV7-7 and J is TRBJ2-1; 13 nucleotides line up with TRBD2. Germline V lookup: CDR1 SSHAT, CDR2 FNYEAQ (reference sequence). This CDR3 has 16 residues. V lost 5 bases to trimming and J lost 1 base; unmatched junction nucleotides: 2. The CDR3 nucleotides are TGTGCCAGCAGCGAGGGACTAGCGGGGTCCTACAATGAGCAGTTCTTC. Translated, it gives CASSEGLAGSYNEQFF. The full variable domain, with the rest looked up from reference TRBV7-7 and TRBJ2-1, is GAGVSQSPRYKVTKRGQDVTLRCDPISSHATLYWYQQALGQGPEFLTYFNYEAQPDKSGLPSDRFSAERPEGSISTLTIQRTEQRDSAMYRCASSEGLAGSYNEQFFGPGTRLTVL.

The chain uses TRBV9 and TRBJ2-2, with TRBD1 matching over 9 bases. This CDR3 is built from 15 residues. J gave up 5 bases and V 4 bases, and 6 bases lay outside the gene matches. Germline values: CDR1 SGDLS, CDR2 YYNGEE. This chain's CDR3 is CASSLGTGRTGELFF. Here the CDR3 DNA reads TGTGCCAGCAGCCTCGGGACAGGGAGGACCGGGGAGCTGTTTTTT.